The 17 T cell receptor beta chains below come from one sample, sequenced in a study of glioma-infiltrating T cells after dendritic cell vaccination. The data were produced by immunoSEQ multiplex PCR, yet TCRdb's version contains in-frame clones alone and is incomplete. This table holds roughly 52,000 clones, less than 90% found once. Sequenced here: blood, sampled before dendritic cell vaccination. The receptor source for this set is a human donor with glioblastoma.

Here the CDR3 DNA reads TGTGCCAGTAGTATAGATTTCGGGAGCACTGAAGCTTTCTTT. As protein: CASSIDFGSTEAFF. The chain links TRBV19 to TRBJ1-1; D call uncertain. V gave up 0 bases and J gave up 4 bases, with 9 bases separating them. Per the germline V gene, CDR1 is LNHDA and CDR2 is SQIVND (reference sequence). This CDR3 has 14 amino acids.

In nucleotides, the CDR3 is TGTGCCAGTAGTCAAGACAGGGGAGGCAATCAGCCCCAGCATTTT. This gives the protein CASSQDRGGNQPQHF. The chain joins TRBV19 to TRBJ1-5, with TRBD1 matching 8 bases. Germline-derived CDR1 and CDR2 are LNHDA and SQIVND (reference sequence). This CDR3 is built from 15 residues. V shed 5 bases, J shed 2 bases, and the junction held 5 bases outside the gene matches. The whole variable domain, filled in from reference TRBV19 and TRBJ1-5, reads DGGITQSPKYLFRKEGQNVTLSCEQNLNHDAMYWYRQDPGQGLRLIYYSQIVNDFQKGDIAEGYSVSREKKESFPLTVTSAQKNPTAFYLCASSQDRGGNQPQHFGDGTRLSIL.

The chain joins TRBV30 to TRBJ2-1; 11 bases agree with TRBD2. V trimming: 0 bases; J trimming: 5 bases; junction bases outside the gene matches: 9. Germline CDR1 GTSNPN, CDR2 SVGIG (reference sequence). There are 17 residues in the CDR3. DNA for the CDR3: TGTGCCTGGAGTGTCGGGCTAGCGGGAGGATGGAACAATGAGCAGTTCTTC. It yields the protein CAWSVGLAGGWNNEQFF. Complete variable domain (other parts from reference TRBV30 and TRBJ2-1): SQTIHQWPATLVQPVGSPLSLECTVEGTSNPNLYWYRQAAGRGLQLLFYSVGIGQISSEVPQNLSASRPQDRQFILSSKKLLLSDSGFYLCAWSVGLAGGWNNEQFFGPGTRLTVL.

This clone was observed a handful of times. The chain uses TRBV27 and TRBJ1-6; 9 bases match TRBD1. This CDR3 is 15 amino acids long. The germline V gene has CDR1 MNHEY and CDR2 SMNVEV (reference sequence). J was trimmed by 13 bases and V by 2 bases; bases with no gene match: 9. The CDR3: CASSLAGQGTFPLHF. The CDR3 DNA sequence: TGTGCCAGCAGTTTAGCGGGACAGGGTACGTTCCCCCTCCACTTT.

V is TRBV19 and J is TRBJ1-2, with TRBD1 matching over 8 bases. The V gene's germline CDR1 is LNHDA and CDR2 SQIVND (reference sequence). J was trimmed by 6 bases and V by 2 bases; bases with no gene match: 8. The CDR3 is made up of 15 amino acids. CDR3 sequence reads: CASSISRGQGNGYTF. The CDR3 bases are TGTGCCAGTAGTATAAGCAGGGGGCAGGGAAATGGCTACACCTTC.

The rearrangement joins TRBV6-5 to TRBJ2-1; perhaps TRBD2 as D (6 bases). The CDR3 sequence is 16 residues long. Trimming stripped 2 bases from V and 4 bases from J, with 15 bases between. Germline CDR1 reads MNHEY; CDR2 reads SVGAGI. The CDR3 loop reads CASSYPRGSGYNEQFF. The CDR3 DNA reads TGTGCCAGCAGTTACCCCCGGGGTAGCGGATACAATGAGCAGTTCTTC.

The chain carries TRBV5-6 and TRBJ1-1; possibly TRBD1 for D (5 bases). The V gene lost 0 bases and the J gene lost 3 bases, with 12 bases spanning the gap. This CDR3 contains 15 residues. Germline CDR1 reads SGHDT; CDR2 reads YYEEEE. CDR3 sequence reads: CASSLVATGDTEAFF. The DNA of the CDR3 is TGTGCCAGCAGCTTGGTTGCTACGGGGGACACTGAAGCTTTCTTT.

The rearrangement uses TRBV11-2 and TRBJ1-2; D ambiguous. In germline, CDR1 is SGHAT, CDR2 FQNNGV. The germline V and J ends were trimmed by 0 bases and 2 bases, with 10 bases remaining between them. The CDR3 runs 15 residues. The CDR3, as DNA: TGTGCCAGCAGCTTAGAATTGCAGGTCAACTATGGCTACACCTTC. Translation: CASSLELQVNYGYTF.

This clone was counted once. The chain carries TRBV6-4 and TRBJ1-1; the D gene is possibly TRBD1 (6 bases). Between the trimmed V and J ends, which lost 5 bases and 1 base, there was a span of 8 bases. The CDR3 covers 13 residues. Germline V CDR1 and CDR2: MRHNA, SNTAGT. The CDR3, as DNA: TGTGCCAGCAGTCGGACAGAGAACACTGAAGCTTTCTTT. This encodes CASSRTENTEAFF.

The V call is TRBV30, the J call TRBJ1-4; tentative D call: TRBD1 (5 bases). Germline V gene data show CDR1 as GTSNPN and CDR2 as SVGIG (reference sequence). V was pared by 3 bases and J by 8 bases, with 19 bases between. The CDR3 extends over 15 amino acids. The CDR3: CAWRALGGVEEKLFF. The CDR3 coding sequence is TGTGCCTGGAGGGCACTGGGGGGAGTCGAGGAAAAACTGTTTTTT.

The V and J genes are TRBV30 and TRBJ2-1; D might be TRBD2 (6 bases). The germline V gene has CDR1 GTSNPN and CDR2 SVGIG (reference sequence). The germline V and J ends were trimmed by 3 bases and 3 bases, with 12 bases remaining between them. This CDR3 has 14 amino acids. This CDR3 reads CAWRVGGNYNEQFF. CDR3 DNA: TGTGCCTGGAGGGTGGGGGGAAACTACAATGAGCAGTTCTTC.

The chain is built from TRBV4-3 and TRBJ2-5; 7 positions match TRBD1. The trim removed 0 bases at V and 7 bases at J, leaving 11 bases unmatched. CDR3 length: 16 residues. Germline lookup yields CDR1 LGHNA and CDR2 YSLEER. The CDR3 loop reads CASSQDITGASMTQYF. Here the CDR3 DNA reads TGCGCCAGCAGCCAAGATATCACAGGGGCGTCGATGACCCAGTACTTC.

Here the CDR3 DNA reads TGTGCCAGCAGTTTTAATAGCGCCTACGAGCAGTACTTC. Translation: CASSFNSAYEQYF. The chain has TRBV27 and TRBJ2-7, with D tentatively TRBD2 (5 bases). Germline V gene data show CDR1 as MNHEY and CDR2 as SMNVEV (reference sequence). The CDR3 totals 13 residues. V shed 3 bases and J shed 2 bases, with 8 bases lying between them.

The chain joins TRBV30 to TRBJ1-2, with a weak D call TRBD1 (5 bases). This CDR3 is built from 15 residues. The germline gives CDR1 GTSNPN, CDR2 SVGIG (reference sequence). The V end was cut by 3 bases, the J end by 8 bases, with 22 bases between. The CDR3 coding sequence is TGTGCCTGGAGGTTCGGGGGGGTCGGGCCGGGGGGCTACACCTTC. Translation gives CAWRFGGVGPGGYTF.

V gene TRBV4-2 combines with J gene TRBJ1-2; maybe TRBD1 (6 bases). CDR1 and CDR2 (germline): LGHNA, YNFKEQ. This CDR3 is 15 amino acids long. V gave up 0 bases and J gave up 3 bases, with 11 bases separating them. DNA for the CDR3: TGTGCCAGCAGCCAAGATGGCGGGGGCCACTATGGCTACACCTTC. This codes for CASSQDGGGHYGYTF.

This rearrangement joins TRBV15 to TRBJ2-1; tentatively, D is TRBD2 (5 bases). The ends were cut back, 3 bases at V and 1 base at J, with 10 bases in the middle. The CDR3 loop spans 15 amino acids. Germline V gene sequence: CDR1 LNHNV, CDR2 YYDKDF (reference sequence). In DNA form, the CDR3 reads TGTGCCACCAGCAGTAGCGTCGCTTCCTACAATGAGCAGTTCTTC. Amino acid sequence: CATSSSVASYNEQFF.

The chain employs TRBV30 and TRBJ2-7; TRBD2 matches at 8 bases. CDR3 length: 12 amino acids. Germline CDR1 is GTSNPN and CDR2 is SVGIG (reference sequence). V dropped 7 bases and J dropped 4; count of bases not matched to a gene: 6. Here the CDR3 reads CALSSGLYEQYF. In DNA, the CDR3 is TGTGCCTTATCTAGCGGGCTATACGAGCAGTACTTC.